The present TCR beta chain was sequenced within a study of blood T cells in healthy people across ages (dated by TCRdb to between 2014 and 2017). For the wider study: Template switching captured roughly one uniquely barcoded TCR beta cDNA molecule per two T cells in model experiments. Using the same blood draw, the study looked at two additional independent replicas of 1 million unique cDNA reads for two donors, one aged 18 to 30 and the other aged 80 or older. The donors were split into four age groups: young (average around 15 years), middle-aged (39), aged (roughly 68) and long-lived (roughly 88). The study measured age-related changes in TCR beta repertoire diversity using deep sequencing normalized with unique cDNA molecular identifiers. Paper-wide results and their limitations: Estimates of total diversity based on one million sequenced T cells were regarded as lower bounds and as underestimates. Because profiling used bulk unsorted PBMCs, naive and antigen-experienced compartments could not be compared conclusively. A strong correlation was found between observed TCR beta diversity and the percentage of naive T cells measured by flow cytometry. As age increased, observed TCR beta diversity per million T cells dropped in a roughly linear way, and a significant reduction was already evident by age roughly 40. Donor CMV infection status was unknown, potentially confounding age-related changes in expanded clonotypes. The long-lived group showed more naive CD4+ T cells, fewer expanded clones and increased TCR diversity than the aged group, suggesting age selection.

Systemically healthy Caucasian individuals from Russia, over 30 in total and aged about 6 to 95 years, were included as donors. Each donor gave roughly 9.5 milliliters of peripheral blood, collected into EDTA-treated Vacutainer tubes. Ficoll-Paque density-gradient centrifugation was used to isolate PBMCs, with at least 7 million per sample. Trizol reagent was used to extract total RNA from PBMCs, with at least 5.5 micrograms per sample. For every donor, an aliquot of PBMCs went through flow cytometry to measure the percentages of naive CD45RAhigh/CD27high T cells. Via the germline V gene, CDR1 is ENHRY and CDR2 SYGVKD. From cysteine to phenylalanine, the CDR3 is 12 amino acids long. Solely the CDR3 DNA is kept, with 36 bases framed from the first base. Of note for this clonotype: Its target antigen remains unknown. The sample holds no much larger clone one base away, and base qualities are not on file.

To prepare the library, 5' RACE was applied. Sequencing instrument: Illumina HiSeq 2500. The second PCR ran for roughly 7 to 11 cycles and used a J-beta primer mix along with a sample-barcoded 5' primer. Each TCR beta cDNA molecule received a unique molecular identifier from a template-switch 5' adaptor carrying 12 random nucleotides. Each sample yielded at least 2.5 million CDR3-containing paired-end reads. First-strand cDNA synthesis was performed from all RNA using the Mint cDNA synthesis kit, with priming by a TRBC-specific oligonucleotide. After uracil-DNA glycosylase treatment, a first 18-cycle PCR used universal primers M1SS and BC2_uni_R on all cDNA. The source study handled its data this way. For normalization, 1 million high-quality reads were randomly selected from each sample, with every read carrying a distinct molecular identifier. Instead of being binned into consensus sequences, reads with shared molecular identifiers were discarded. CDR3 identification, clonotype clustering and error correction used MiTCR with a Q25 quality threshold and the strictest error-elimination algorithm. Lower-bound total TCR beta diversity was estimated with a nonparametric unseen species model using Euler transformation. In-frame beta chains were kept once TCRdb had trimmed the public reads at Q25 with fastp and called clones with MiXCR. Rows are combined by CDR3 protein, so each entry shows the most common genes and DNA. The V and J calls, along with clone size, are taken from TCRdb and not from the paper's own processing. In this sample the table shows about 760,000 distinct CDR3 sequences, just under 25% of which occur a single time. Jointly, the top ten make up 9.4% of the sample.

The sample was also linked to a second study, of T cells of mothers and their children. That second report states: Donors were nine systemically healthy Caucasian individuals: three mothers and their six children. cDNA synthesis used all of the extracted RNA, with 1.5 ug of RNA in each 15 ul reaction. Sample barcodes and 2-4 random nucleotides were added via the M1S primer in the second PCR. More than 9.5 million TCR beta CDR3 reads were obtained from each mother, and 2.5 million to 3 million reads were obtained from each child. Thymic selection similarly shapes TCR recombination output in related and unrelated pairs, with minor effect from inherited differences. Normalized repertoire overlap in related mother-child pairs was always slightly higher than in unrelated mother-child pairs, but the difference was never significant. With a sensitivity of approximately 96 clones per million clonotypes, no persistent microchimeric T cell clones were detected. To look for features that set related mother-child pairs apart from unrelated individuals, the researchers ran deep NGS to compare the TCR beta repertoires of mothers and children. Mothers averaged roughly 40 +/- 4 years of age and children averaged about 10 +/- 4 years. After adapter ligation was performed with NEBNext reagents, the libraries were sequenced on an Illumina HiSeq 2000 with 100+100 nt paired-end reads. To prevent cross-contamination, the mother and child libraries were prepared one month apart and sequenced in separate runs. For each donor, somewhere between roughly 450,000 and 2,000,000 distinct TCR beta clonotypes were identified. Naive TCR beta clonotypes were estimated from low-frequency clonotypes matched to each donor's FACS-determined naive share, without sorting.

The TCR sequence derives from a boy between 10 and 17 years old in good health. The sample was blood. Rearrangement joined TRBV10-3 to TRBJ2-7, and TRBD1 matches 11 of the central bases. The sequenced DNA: TGTGTCGTCGGGACAGGGGGGCACGAGCAGTACTTC. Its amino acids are CVVGTGGHEQYF.